Following are 26 T cell receptor beta chains from one sample sequenced in a study of control samples from healthy donors and cancer patients. Sequencing was performed with immunoSEQ multiplex PCR; in TCRdb, only in-frame clones are kept and a portion is missing. The table has tens of thousands of clones, roughly 84% seen once; the top ten hold about 35%. Sequencing was done on a sample of PBMCs. The receptors shown here come from a man in his 70s with lung cancer.

V gene TRBV19 combines with J gene TRBJ1-6; possibly TRBD1 for D (5 bases). V lost 7 bases and J 6 bases, leaving 7 bases between the germline ends. Germline assignment: CDR1 LNHDA and CDR2 SQIVND (reference sequence). This CDR3 spans 12 amino acids. CDR3 bases: TGTGCCAGTAAAAGGGGTAATTCACCCCTCCACTTT. This sequence encodes CASKRGNSPLHF.

J is TRBJ1-4 and V is TRBV9, with D tentatively TRBD1 (5 bases). The CDR3 is made up of 15 amino acids. Per germline, CDR1 SGDLS and CDR2 YYNGEE. Trimming removed 3 bases at V and 4 bases at J, with 13 bases between. CDR3 amino acids: CASSGRDGFNEKLFF. DNA of the CDR3: TGTGCCAGCAGCGGAAGGGACGGCTTTAATGAAAAACTGTTTTTT.

V and J are TRBV28 and TRBJ1-2; D is ambiguous. V was clipped by 5 bases and J by 2 bases, with 9 bases between them. This CDR3 region has 13 residues. CDR1 is MDHEN, CDR2 SYDVKM, per germline. The CDR3 DNA sequence: TGTGCCAGCAGTGCCCACCGGAACTATGGCTACACCTTC. It is translated as CASSAHRNYGYTF.

The V and J genes are TRBV7-6 and TRBJ2-3; 7 nucleotides agree with TRBD2. Trimming at V came to 1 base and at J to 3 bases, leaving 4 bases not matched to a gene. The CDR3 covers 15 residues. Germline CDR1 SGHVS, CDR2 FNYEAQ. CDR3 DNA sequence: TGTGCCAGCAGCTTAGGCCAGGGAGGGACAGATACGCAGTATTTT. The encoded protein is CASSLGQGGTDTQYF.

V and J are TRBV7-9 and TRBJ2-7; perhaps TRBD1 as D (5 bases). From germline, CDR1 is SEHNR and CDR2 FQNEAQ (reference sequence). CDR3 length: 13 residues. V gave up 5 bases and J gave up 5 bases, with 13 bases separating them. The CDR3 reads CASSLGPLNEQYF. CDR3 sequence (DNA): TGTGCCAGCAGCCTGGGGCCCTTAAACGAGCAGTACTTC.

The V call is TRBV3-1 (or the pseudogene TRBV3-2), the J call TRBJ1-2; D is undetermined. The CDR3 sequence is 14 residues long. Germline V gene sequence: CDR1 LGHDT, CDR2 YNNKEL (reference sequence). V was cut by 0 bases and J by 2 bases, with 7 bases left in between. CDR3 amino acids: CASSQDRENYGYTF. In DNA form, the CDR3 reads TGTGCCAGCAGCCAAGATCGGGAGAACTATGGCTACACCTTC.

The V and J genes are TRBV5-1 and TRBJ1-1; unclear D gene. V gave up 1 base and J gave up 3 bases, with 13 bases separating them. CDR1 and CDR2 (germline): SGHRS, YFSETQ. The CDR3 contains 15 residues. CDR3 DNA sequence: TGCGCCAGCAGCTTGAGAAGGGCTCTGGACACTGAAGCTTTCTTT. Protein product: CASSLRRALDTEAFF. Full variable domain (missing parts from reference TRBV5-1 and TRBJ1-1): KAGVTQTPRYLIKTRGQQVTLSCSPISGHRSVSWYQQTPGQGLQFLFEYFSETQRNKGNFPGRFSGRQFSNSRSEMNVSTLELGDSALYLCASSLRRALDTEAFFGQGTRLTVV.

The chain couples TRBV5-4 to TRBJ1-1, with TRBD1 matching 7 bases. V dropped 5 bases and J dropped 4; count of bases not matched to a gene: 5. Germline CDR1 reads SGHNT; CDR2 reads YYREEE (reference sequence). This CDR3 is built from 13 residues. The CDR3 region is CASRGGQPTEAFF. CDR3 in DNA: TGTGCCAGCAGGGGGGGACAGCCCACTGAAGCTTTCTTT.

The rearrangement links TRBV7-3 to TRBJ2-3; D not certain. V lost 2 bases and J 4 bases, leaving 7 bases between the germline ends. CDR1 and CDR2 (germline): SGHTA, FQGTGA. The CDR3 is 13 residues long. The CDR3 sequence is CASSLDRSDTQYF. As DNA, the CDR3 is TGTGCCAGCAGCTTAGATCGGTCAGATACGCAGTATTTT.

The chain couples TRBV7-2 to TRBJ1-2; 7 bases line up with TRBD1. J lost 4 bases, V lost 2 bases, and 4 bases had no gene match. Germline V gives CDR1 SGHTA, CDR2 FQGNSA. The CDR3 is made up of 14 amino acids. The CDR3 DNA is TGTGCCAGCAGCTTATTGGGACAGCTCTATGGCTACACCTTC. Translating it yields CASSLLGQLYGYTF.

The chain is built from TRBV29-1 and TRBJ2-7; 7 positions agree with TRBD1. The V gene end was trimmed by 4 bases and the J gene end by 0 bases; junction bases not matched to a gene: 6. The germline CDR1 and CDR2 sequences are SQVTM and ANQGSEA. The CDR3 covers 14 residues. CDR3 nucleotide sequence: TGCAGCGTTGCCGCACAGGGGCGCTCCTACGAGCAGTACTTC. Protein: CSVAAQGRSYEQYF.

The V and J genes are TRBV24-1 and TRBJ2-4; possible D gene TRBD2, 7 bases. Germline CDR1 reads KGHDR; CDR2 reads SFDVKD. V lost 3 bases to trimming and J lost 1 base, with 12 bases between them. There are 16 residues in the CDR3. The CDR3: CATSDGGALAKNIQYF. The CDR3 bases are TGTGCCACCAGTGATGGGGGGGCTTTGGCCAAAAACATTCAGTACTTC.

In regard to this clone: The junction does not match germline at one end; this may be a read error. This rearrangement joins TRBV9 to TRBJ2-7, with 9 bases identical to TRBD1. This CDR3 has 15 residues. Germline V gives CDR1 SGDLS, CDR2 YYNGEE. The CDR3, as DNA: TGTGCCAGCAGCGGCCAGGGGACAGGGTCCTTCGAGCAGTACTTC. This translates into CASSGQGTGSFEQYF.

This clone has only a few counts. The chain employs TRBV6-6 and TRBJ2-7; TRBD2 aligns across 10 bases. The CDR3 contains 15 residues. Unmatched junction bases numbered 8, after V lost 4 bases and J lost 5 bases. In germline, CDR1 is MNHNY, CDR2 SVGAGI (reference sequence). The CDR3 here is CASSSSGGARNEQYF. CDR3 coding DNA: TGTGCCAGCAGTTCAAGCGGGGGGGCGAGAAACGAGCAGTACTTC.

The rearrangement uses TRBV20-1 and TRBJ1-5; weak D call: TRBD1 (6 bases). This CDR3 is 14 amino acids long. V lost 3 bases to trimming and J lost 3 bases, with 12 bases between them. CDR1 is DFQATT and CDR2 is SNEGSKA in the germline V gene (reference sequence). The DNA of the CDR3 is TGCAGTGCTAGTAAGACAGGACACAATCAGCCCCAGCATTTT. Translating it yields CSASKTGHNQPQHF.

The chain uses TRBV2 and TRBJ2-1; TRBD2 agrees at 13 bases. The V and J ends lost 7 bases and 10 bases, in that order; junction bases with no gene match: 4. The V gene's germline CDR1 is SNHLY and CDR2 FYNNEI. This CDR3 has 13 residues. In DNA form, the CDR3 reads TGTGCCAGCACCGTGGGACTAGCGGGGGAGCAGTTCTTC. It yields the protein CASTVGLAGEQFF.

The chain employs TRBV5-4 and TRBJ2-2, with D tentatively TRBD1 or TRBD2 (5 bases each). The CDR3 loop spans 15 amino acids. The germline V and J ends were trimmed by 2 bases and 4 bases, with 12 bases remaining between them. The germline CDR1 and CDR2 sequences are SGHNT and YYREEE (reference sequence). The CDR3 DNA follows: TGTGCCAGCAGCTTATCGGGGCGGCTCACCGGGGAGCTGTTTTTT. This translates into CASSLSGRLTGELFF.

This chain joins TRBV29-1 and TRBJ1-5, with D possibly matching TRBD1 (5 bases). Germline-derived CDR1 and CDR2 are SQVTM and ANQGSEA. The CDR3 contains 12 residues. With 6 bases removed from V and 7 bases from J, the gap between germline ends came to 13 bases. CDR3 sequence: CSVGEGRQPQHF. CDR3 DNA: TGCAGCGTAGGGGAGGGGAGACAGCCCCAGCATTTT. The complete variable domain, with remaining parts taken from reference TRBV29-1 and TRBJ1-5, reads SAVISQKPSRDICQRGTSLTIQCQVDSQVTMMFWYRQQPGQSLTLIATANQGSEATYESGFVIDKFPISRPNLTFSTLTVSNMSPEDSSIYLCSVGEGRQPQHFGDGTRLSIL.

This chain connects TRBV3-1 (or the pseudogene TRBV3-2) to TRBJ1-4; D possibly corresponds to TRBD1 (5 bases). The length of the CDR3 is 16 residues. Germline V lookup: CDR1 LGHDT, CDR2 YNNKEL (reference sequence). V gave up 4 bases and J gave up 3 bases, with 15 bases separating them. Here the CDR3 DNA reads TGTGCCAGCAGCCCAACTCTCGCGGGGGCTAATGAAAAACTGTTTTTT. Translating gives CASSPTLAGANEKLFF.

This chain links TRBV6-4 with TRBJ2-2, with TRBD2 identical over 10 bases. V lost 6 bases to trimming and J lost 3 bases; unmatched junction nucleotides: 4. The germline gives CDR1 MRHNA, CDR2 SNTAGT. The CDR3 has 15 amino acids. The CDR3 is CASRTLAGDTGELFF. DNA of the CDR3: TGTGCCAGCAGAACCCTAGCGGGGGACACCGGGGAGCTGTTTTTT.

V gene TRBV15 combines with J gene TRBJ1-3; D not certain. Germline V gene data show CDR1 as LNHNV and CDR2 as YYDKDF (reference sequence). This CDR3 spans 14 amino acids. The V end lost 0 bases, the J end lost 3 bases, and 6 bases lay between the germline ends. CDR3 sequence reads: CATSRDGSGNTIYF. CDR3 in DNA: TGTGCCACCAGCAGAGACGGGAGTGGAAACACCATATATTTT.

This chain uses TRBV2 with TRBJ1-2; D gene ambiguous. The CDR3 spans 12 residues. The germline V gene encodes CDR1 SNHLY and CDR2 FYNNEI. With 6 bases removed from V and 4 bases from J, the gap between germline ends came to 9 bases. The chain's CDR3 is CASSEESYGYTF. CDR3 sequence (DNA): TGTGCCAGCAGCGAGGAAAGCTATGGCTACACCTTC.

The chain uses TRBV7-9 and TRBJ1-1, with no clear D. This CDR3 region has 14 residues. The germline V gene has CDR1 SEHNR and CDR2 FQNEAQ (reference sequence). Deletions cut 1 base from V and 4 bases from J, with 10 bases between. The CDR3 bases are TGTGCCAGCAGCTTAGAGGGCCCTGGCACTGAAGCTTTCTTT. This sequence encodes CASSLEGPGTEAFF.

The rearrangement joins TRBV6-5 to TRBJ1-2; D perhaps matches TRBD1 (5 bases). V lost 5 bases to trimming and J lost 6 bases, with 13 bases between them. The CDR3 spans 13 residues. Germline V lookup: CDR1 MNHEY, CDR2 SVGAGI. CDR3 region: CASSLWAGDGYTF. The CDR3 DNA follows: TGTGCCAGCAGTCTCTGGGCGGGGGATGGCTACACCTTC.

This clone was counted a few times. This chain connects TRBV5-5 to TRBJ2-5, with 7 bases lining up with TRBD1. The CDR3 extends over 14 amino acids. With V trimmed by 0 bases and J by 4 bases, 3 bases remained unmatched. Germline V gives CDR1 SGHKS, CDR2 YYEKEE (reference sequence). The chain's CDR3 is CASSLEGGRETQYF. CDR3 DNA sequence: TGTGCCAGCAGCTTGGAAGGGGGCAGAGAGACCCAGTACTTC.

V gene TRBV6-1 combines with J gene TRBJ2-7, with no clear D. This CDR3 has 14 residues. Germline lookup yields CDR1 MNHNS and CDR2 SASEGT. Trimming removed 2 bases from V and 0 bases from J, with 8 bases in between. This chain's CDR3 is CASSEHWSSYEQYF. The DNA of the CDR3 is TGTGCCAGCAGTGAACACTGGAGCTCCTACGAGCAGTACTTC.